The rows below give T cell receptor beta chains drawn from one sample of a study of cytomegalovirus exposure and HLA in healthy donors. Method: immunoSEQ multiplex PCR; TCRdb's copy keeps in-frame clones and lacks some. This sample yields 180,000 or so clones, of which 70% to 90% are seen a single time; almost 9.5% belongs to the top ten. Source material: PBMCs. The receptors derive from a man younger than 35 in good health and CMV-seropositive. Each CDR3 is given with its conserved first and last residue. A D gene is named only where the DNA matches it firmly. Only some rows state a clone size, as once, few, many or a class for expanded clones.

d_call	v_call	clone_size	j_call	cdr3_nt	cdr3_aa
TRBD1	TRBV18	.	TRBJ1-2	TGTGCCAGCTCACAGGGACAGGGGCCCGGTGGAGGCTACACCTTC	CASSQGQGPGGGYTF
.	TRBV18	.	TRBJ1-1	TGTGCCAGCTCACCTACCACAGGGAACACTGAAGCTTTCTTT	CASSPTTGNTEAFF
TRBD1	TRBV18	.	TRBJ2-3	TGTGCCAGCTCACCCCCGACAGGGGATTACTCCACAGATACGCAGTATTTT	CASSPPTGDYSTDTQYF
.	TRBV5-4	.	TRBJ1-2	TGTGCCAGCGGAGACCGGTATGGCTACACCTTC	CASGDRYGYTF
.	TRBV29-1	.	TRBJ2-7	TGCAGCGTTGAGGGCCGCTATCCAACCTACGAGCAGTACTTC	CSVEGRYPTYEQYF
TRBD2	TRBV7-8	.	TRBJ2-5	TGTGCCAGCAGCTTAGTACTAGCGGGGGCCGCGTACCAAGAGACCCAGTACTTC	CASSLVLAGAAYQETQYF
.	TRBV6-5	.	TRBJ2-7	TGTGCCAGCAGTCCGGACTACCAACTCTACGAGCAGTACTTC	CASSPDYQLYEQYF
TRBD2	TRBV30	.	TRBJ2-5	TGTGCCTGGAGTCCCCAAAGCCCCAGCGGGGGTATGGAGACCCAGTACTTC	CAWSPQSPSGGMETQYF
.	TRBV7-6	.	TRBJ1-5	TGTGCCAGCAGCTTAGGCGGAGTACCCAATCAGCCCCAGCATTTT	CASSLGGVPNQPQHF
.	TRBV5-4	few	TRBJ1-1	TGTGCCAGCACCGAGGGACTCCTAACGAACACTGAAGCTTTCTTT	CASTEGLLTNTEAFF
.	TRBV6-4	.	TRBJ2-3	TGTGCCAGCAGTGACTCGGGGGGACCAGATACGCAGTATTTT	CASSDSGGPDTQYF
TRBD1	TRBV19	.	TRBJ1-5	TGTGCCAGTAGTGCCGCCCGGGACAGGGACAATCAGCCCCAGCATTTT	CASSAARDRDNQPQHF
.	TRBV27	.	TRBJ2-4	TGTGCCAGCAGTTATCAGGGGGGAAACATTCAGTACTTC	CASSYQGGNIQYF
TRBD1	TRBV28	.	TRBJ2-7	TGTGCCAGCAGCCGAGGACAGGGTGGATCCTACGAGCAGTACTTC	CASSRGQGGSYEQYF
TRBD1	TRBV5-1	.	TRBJ1-1	TGCGCCAGCAGCCCTCCGGGACAGGGGGCCGTTGAAGCTTTCTTT	CASSPPGQGAVEAFF
.	TRBV5-1	.	TRBJ2-5	TGCGCCAGCAGCTTAACAGGGTTACAAGAGACCCAGTACTTC	CASSLTGLQETQYF
.	TRBV10-3	.	TRBJ2-7	TGTGCCATCCAAGGACAGACCTACGAGCAGTACTTC	CAIQGQTYEQYF
.	TRBV19	.	TRBJ1-1	TGTGCCAGTAGGCAGGGGCCCTCCACTGAAGCTTTCTTT	CASRQGPSTEAFF
.	TRBV18	.	TRBJ2-7	TGTGCCAGCTCACTGGCACAGACCTACGAGCAGTACTTC	CASSLAQTYEQYF
TRBD2	TRBV27	.	TRBJ2-1	TGTGCCAGCAGGCCAACTAGCGGGGGCTACAATGAGCAGTTCTTC	CASRPTSGGYNEQFF
TRBD1	TRBV9	.	TRBJ1-2	TGTGCCAGCAGCCGGAGGGGGCCCTATGGCTACACCTTC	CASSRRGPYGYTF
TRBD2	TRBV6-4	.	TRBJ2-1	TGTGCCAGCAGTGTAATGGGCGGGGAGGGCGATGAGCAGTTCTTC	CASSVMGGEGDEQFF
.	TRBV6-6	once	TRBJ2-3	TGTGCCAGCAGTTACTCCCTGTTAGATACGCAGTATTTT	CASSYSLLDTQYF
TRBD1	TRBV9	.	TRBJ2-3	TGTGCCAGCAGCGGGGGACAGAGAGCAAGCACAGATACGCAGTATTTT	CASSGGQRASTDTQYF
TRBD2	TRBV4-1	.	TRBJ2-3	TGCGCCAGCCAGACTAGCGGGGGCCCTAGCACAGATACGCAGTATTTT	CASQTSGGPSTDTQYF
.	TRBV27	.	TRBJ2-5	TGTGCCAGCAGTCGACAGCCGGATGAGCAGTACTTC	CASSRQPDEQYF
TRBD2	TRBV5-4	.	TRBJ2-1	TGTGCCAGCAGCTTGGGTGGACTCGCGGGGGGGATACCCGGTGAGCAGTTCTTC	CASSLGGLAGGIPGEQFF
.	TRBV19	once	TRBJ2-7	TGTGCCAGTAGTATTTTGAGGTCGACTAGCTACGAGCAGTACTTC	CASSILRSTSYEQYF
TRBD1	TRBV4-3	.	TRBJ2-7	TGCGCCAGCAGCCAGACAGGGGGCTCCTACGAGCAGTACTTC	CASSQTGGSYEQYF
.	TRBV7-9	.	TRBJ1-6	TGTGCCAGCAGCTTACGGGGGGCCCCGGTAACCCTCCACTTT	CASSLRGAPVTLHF